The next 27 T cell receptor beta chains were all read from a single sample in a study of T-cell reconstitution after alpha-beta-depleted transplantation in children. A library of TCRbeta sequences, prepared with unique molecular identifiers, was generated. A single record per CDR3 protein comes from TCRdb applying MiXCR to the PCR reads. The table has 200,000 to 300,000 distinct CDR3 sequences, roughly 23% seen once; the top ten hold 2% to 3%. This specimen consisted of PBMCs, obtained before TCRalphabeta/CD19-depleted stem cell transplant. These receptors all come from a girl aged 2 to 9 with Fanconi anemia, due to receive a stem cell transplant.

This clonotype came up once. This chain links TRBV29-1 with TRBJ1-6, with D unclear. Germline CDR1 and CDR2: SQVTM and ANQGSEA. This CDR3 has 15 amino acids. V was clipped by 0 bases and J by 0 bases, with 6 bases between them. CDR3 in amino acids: CSVEEPSSYNSPLHF. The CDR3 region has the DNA TGCAGCGTTGAAGAGCCGAGCTCCTATAATTCACCCCTCCACTTT.

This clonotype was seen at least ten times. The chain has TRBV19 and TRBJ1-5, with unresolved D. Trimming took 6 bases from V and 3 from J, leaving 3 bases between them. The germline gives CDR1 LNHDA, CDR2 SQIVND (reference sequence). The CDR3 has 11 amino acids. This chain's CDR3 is CASSNNQPQHF. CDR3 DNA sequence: TGTGCCAGTAGCAACAATCAGCCCCAGCATTTT.

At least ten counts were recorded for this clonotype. As DNA, the CDR3 is TGTGCCAGCAGCTTAGAAGATGCCAGGGTGATGGCTAACTATGGCTACACCTTC. Its translation: CASSLEDARVMANYGYTF. The rearrangement joins TRBV11-2 to TRBJ1-2; D perhaps matches TRBD1 (5 bases). This CDR3 is built from 18 residues. V lost 0 bases, J lost 0 bases, and 17 bases lay in between. In germline, CDR1 is SGHAT, CDR2 FQNNGV.

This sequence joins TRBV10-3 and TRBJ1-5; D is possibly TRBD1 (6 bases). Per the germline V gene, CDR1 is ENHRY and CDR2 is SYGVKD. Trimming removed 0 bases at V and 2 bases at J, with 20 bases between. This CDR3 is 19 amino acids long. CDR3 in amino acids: CAISESIALATGGNQPQHF. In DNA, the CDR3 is TGTGCCATCAGTGAGTCGATTGCCTTGGCGACAGGCGGCAATCAGCCCCAGCATTTT.

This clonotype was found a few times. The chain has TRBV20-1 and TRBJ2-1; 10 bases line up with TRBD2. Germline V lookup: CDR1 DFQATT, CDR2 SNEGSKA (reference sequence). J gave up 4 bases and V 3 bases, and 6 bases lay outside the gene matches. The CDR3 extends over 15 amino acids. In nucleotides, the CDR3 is TGCAGTGCTAGTATAACTAGCGGGAAGTACAATGAGCAGTTCTTC. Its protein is CSASITSGKYNEQFF.

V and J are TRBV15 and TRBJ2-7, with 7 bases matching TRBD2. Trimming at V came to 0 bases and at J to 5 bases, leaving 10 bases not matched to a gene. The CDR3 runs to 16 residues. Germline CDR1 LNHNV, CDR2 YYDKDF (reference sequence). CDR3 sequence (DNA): TGTGCCACCAGCAGAGAAGGGCCACGCGGGGGAGACGAGCAGTACTTC. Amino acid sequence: CATSREGPRGGDEQYF.

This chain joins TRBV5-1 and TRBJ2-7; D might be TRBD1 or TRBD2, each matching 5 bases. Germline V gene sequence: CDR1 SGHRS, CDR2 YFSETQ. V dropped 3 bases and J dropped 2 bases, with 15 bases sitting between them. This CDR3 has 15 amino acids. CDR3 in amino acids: CASSSFGTDPYEQYF. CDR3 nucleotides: TGCGCCAGCAGCTCGTTCGGGACGGATCCCTACGAGCAGTACTTC.

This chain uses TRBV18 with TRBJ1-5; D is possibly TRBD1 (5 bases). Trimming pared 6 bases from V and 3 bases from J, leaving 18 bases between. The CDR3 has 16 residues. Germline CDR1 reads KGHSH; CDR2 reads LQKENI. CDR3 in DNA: TGTGCCAGCTCTTCCGGGGTCAGGGATTCCAATCAGCCCCAGCATTTT. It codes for CASSSGVRDSNQPQHF.

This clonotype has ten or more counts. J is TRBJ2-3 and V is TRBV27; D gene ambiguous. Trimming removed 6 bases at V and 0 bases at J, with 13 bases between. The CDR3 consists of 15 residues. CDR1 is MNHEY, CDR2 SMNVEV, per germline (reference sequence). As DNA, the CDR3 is TGTGCCAGCAGACTACTCGCCGCTAGCACAGATACGCAGTATTTT. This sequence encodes CASRLLAASTDTQYF.

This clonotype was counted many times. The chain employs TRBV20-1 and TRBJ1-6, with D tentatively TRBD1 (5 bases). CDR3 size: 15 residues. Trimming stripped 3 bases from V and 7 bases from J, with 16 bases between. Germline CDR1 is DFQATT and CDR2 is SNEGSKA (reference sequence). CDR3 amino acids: CSASTGVSSNSPLHF. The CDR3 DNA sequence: TGCAGTGCTAGTACGGGGGTTAGTTCGAATTCACCCCTCCACTTT.

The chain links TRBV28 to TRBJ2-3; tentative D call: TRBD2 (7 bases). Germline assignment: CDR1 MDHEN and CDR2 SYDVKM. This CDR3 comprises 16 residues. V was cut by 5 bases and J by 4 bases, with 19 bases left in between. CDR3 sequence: CASSGDRTGGPDTQYF. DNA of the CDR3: TGTGCCAGCAGTGGGGATCGGACGGGGGGCCCAGATACGCAGTATTTT.

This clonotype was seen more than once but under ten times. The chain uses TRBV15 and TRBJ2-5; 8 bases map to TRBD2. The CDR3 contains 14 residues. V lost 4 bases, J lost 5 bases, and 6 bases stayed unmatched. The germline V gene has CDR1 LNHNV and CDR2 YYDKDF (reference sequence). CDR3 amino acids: CATSTRGGHETQYF. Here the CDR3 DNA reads TGTGCCACCAGCACACGGGGGGGCCACGAGACCCAGTACTTC.

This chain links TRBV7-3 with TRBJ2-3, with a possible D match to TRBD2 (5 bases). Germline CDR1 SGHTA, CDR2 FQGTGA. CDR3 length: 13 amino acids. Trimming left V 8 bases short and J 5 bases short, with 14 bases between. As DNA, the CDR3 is TGTGCCAGCGGAGGTCGACGGGGAGATACGCAGTATTTT. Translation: CASGGRRGDTQYF.

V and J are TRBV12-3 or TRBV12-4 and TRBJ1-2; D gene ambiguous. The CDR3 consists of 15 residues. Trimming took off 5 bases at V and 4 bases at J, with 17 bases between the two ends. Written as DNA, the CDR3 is TGTGCCAGCAGTCGAGATGGAGGAGCCTTCTATGGCTACACCTTC. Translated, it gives CASSRDGGAFYGYTF.

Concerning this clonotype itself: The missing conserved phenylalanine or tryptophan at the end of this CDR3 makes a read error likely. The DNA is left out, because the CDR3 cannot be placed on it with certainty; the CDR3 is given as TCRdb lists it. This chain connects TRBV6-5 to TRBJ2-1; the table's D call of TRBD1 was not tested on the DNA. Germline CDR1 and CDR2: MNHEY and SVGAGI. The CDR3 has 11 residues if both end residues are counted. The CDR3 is CASRRPGQGKR.

The CDR3 region has the DNA TGTGCCAGCAGCCTCACTGGCCCCCATGGCTACACCTTC. It translates to CASSLTGPHGYTF. This sequence joins TRBV12-3 or TRBV12-4 and TRBJ1-2; D uncertain. The CDR3 length is 13 residues. Trimming pared 6 bases from V and 6 bases from J, leaving 14 bases between.

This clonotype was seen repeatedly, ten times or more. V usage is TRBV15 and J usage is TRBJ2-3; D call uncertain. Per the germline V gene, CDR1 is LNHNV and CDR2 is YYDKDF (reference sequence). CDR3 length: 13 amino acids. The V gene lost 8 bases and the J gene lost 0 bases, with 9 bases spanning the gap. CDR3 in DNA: TGTGCCACCCTTGAGGCTAGCACAGATACGCAGTATTTT. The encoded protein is CATLEASTDTQYF.

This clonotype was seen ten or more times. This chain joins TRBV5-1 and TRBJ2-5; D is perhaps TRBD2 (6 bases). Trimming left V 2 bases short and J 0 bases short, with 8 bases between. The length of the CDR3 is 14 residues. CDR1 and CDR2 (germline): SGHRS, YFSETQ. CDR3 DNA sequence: TGCGCCAGCAGCTTTCCGGGGGACCAAGAGACCCAGTACTTC. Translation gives CASSFPGDQETQYF.

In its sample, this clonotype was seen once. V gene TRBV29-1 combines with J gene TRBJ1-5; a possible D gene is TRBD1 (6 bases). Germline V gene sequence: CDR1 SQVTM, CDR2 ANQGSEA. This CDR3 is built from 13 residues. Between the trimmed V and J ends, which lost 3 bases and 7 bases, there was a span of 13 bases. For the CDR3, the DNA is TGCAGCGTTGAGGGTGAGGGGGGGCAGCCCCAGCATTTT. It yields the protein CSVEGEGGQPQHF.

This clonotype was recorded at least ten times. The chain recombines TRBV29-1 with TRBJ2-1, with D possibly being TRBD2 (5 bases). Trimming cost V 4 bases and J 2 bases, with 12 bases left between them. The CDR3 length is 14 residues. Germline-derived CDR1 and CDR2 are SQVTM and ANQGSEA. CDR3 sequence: CSVGRRMTYNEQFF. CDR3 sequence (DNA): TGCAGCGTTGGAAGGAGGATGACCTACAATGAGCAGTTCTTC.

CDR3 in DNA: TGTGCCAGCAGTTCGCTTCCAACAGGGGGCACAGCTTTCTTT. Amino acid sequence: CASSSLPTGGTAFF. The chain joins TRBV12-3 or TRBV12-4 to TRBJ1-1; 9 nucleotides line up with TRBD1. V lost 4 bases, J lost 10 bases, and 10 bases stayed unmatched. The CDR3 is made up of 14 amino acids.

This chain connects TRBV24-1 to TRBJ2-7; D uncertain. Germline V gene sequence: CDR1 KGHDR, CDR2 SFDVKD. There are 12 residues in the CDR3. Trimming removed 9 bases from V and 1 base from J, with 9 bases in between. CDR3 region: CATRQGSYEQYF. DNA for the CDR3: TGTGCCACCCGACAAGGGTCCTACGAGCAGTACTTC.

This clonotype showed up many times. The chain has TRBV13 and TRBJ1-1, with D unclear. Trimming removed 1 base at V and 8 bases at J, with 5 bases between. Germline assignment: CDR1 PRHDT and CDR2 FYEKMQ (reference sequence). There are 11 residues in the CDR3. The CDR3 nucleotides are TGTGCCAGCAGCTTAGCCCAGGAAGCTTTCTTT. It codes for CASSLAQEAFF.

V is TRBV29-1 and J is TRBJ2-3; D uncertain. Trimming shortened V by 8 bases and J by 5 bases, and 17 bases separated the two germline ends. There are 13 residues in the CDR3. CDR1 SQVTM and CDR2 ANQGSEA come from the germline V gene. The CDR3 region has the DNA TGCAGCTTCCAACCTATGGCCGGAGATACGCAGTATTTT. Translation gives CSFQPMAGDTQYF.

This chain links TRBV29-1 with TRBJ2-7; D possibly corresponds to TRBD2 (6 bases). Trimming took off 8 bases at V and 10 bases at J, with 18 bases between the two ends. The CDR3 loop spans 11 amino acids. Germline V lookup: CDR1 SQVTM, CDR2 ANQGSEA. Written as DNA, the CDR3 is TGCAGCTACCAAGATAATAGCGGACAGTACTTC. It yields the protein CSYQDNSGQYF.

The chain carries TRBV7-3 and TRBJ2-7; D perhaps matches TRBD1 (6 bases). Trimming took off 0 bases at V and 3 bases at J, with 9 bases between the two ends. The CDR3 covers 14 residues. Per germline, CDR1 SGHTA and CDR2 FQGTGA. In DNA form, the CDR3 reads TGTGCCAGCAGCTTAACCTCACAGGGCTACGAGCAGTACTTC. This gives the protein CASSLTSQGYEQYF.

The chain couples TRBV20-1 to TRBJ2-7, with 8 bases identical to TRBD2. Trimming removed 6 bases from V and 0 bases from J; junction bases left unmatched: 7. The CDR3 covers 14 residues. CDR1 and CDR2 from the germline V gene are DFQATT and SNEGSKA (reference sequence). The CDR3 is CSASPGLGSYEQYF. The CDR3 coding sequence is TGCAGTGCAAGCCCGGGACTAGGCTCCTACGAGCAGTACTTC.